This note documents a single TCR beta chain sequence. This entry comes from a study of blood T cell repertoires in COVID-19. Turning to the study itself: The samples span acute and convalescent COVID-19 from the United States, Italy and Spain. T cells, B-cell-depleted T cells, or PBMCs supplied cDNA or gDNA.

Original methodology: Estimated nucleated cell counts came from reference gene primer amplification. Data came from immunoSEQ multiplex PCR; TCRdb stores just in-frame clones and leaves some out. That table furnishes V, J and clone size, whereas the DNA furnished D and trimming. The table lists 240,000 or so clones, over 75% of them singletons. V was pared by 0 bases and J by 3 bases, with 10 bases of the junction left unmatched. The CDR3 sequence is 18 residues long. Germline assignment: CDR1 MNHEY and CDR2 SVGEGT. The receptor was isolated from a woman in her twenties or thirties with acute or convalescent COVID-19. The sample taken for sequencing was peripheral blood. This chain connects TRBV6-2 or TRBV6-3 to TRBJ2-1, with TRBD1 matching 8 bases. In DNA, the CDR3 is TGTGCCAGCAGTTACTCGACGGGACGGACAGGGAACTACAATGAGCAGTTCTTC. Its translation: CASSYSTGRTGNYNEQFF.